By share of the sample, the clone carrying this TCR beta chain is medium-sized. The record originates from a study of T cell changes during pregnancy in multiple sclerosis. Using immunoSEQ multiplex PCR, the repertoire was profiled, and TCRdb retains in-frame clones only, with some absent. This table has around 19,000 clones, roughly 84% appearing once. The CDR3 has 14 residues. Per the germline V gene, CDR1 is SNHLY and CDR2 is FYNNEI. V was shortened by 8 bases and J by 1 base, with 14 bases between the two germline ends. The receptor was isolated from a female donor with multiple sclerosis, enrolled in a pregnancy study. Sequencing was performed on CD8+ T cells from peripheral blood mononuclear cells, taken after pregnancy. The chain recombines TRBV2 with TRBJ1-2, with a possible D match to TRBD1 (6 bases). The CDR3 loop is CASLRQDFNYGYTF. The CDR3 region has the DNA TGTGCCAGCCTTCGACAGGACTTTAACTATGGCTACACCTTC.